The clone carrying this TCR beta chain was seen a handful of times. What it binds is not known. All of the sorted populations showed purity greater than 95%. This specimen comes from a study of beta chain features in type 1 diabetes. Overall study: Patient and healthy donor groups were alike in age, gender and cell yields.

This CDR3 has 16 amino acids. J lost 6 bases, V lost 3 bases, and 14 bases had no gene match. The germline V gene has CDR1 SGDLS and CDR2 YYNGEE. The study, taken as a whole, reports: In the patient group, naive, central memory and Treg TCRB repertoires seemed more alike than in the healthy donor group. Cells with high TCR expression could be over-represented by cDNA sequencing.

cDNA synthesis used the whole RNA isolate, giving expressed TCRB sequences. The table came from immunoSEQ multiplex PCR; TCRdb's copy has only in-frame clones and leaves some out. The data show under 900,000 clones, roughly 15% seen once. Sequences were obtained from naive CD4+ T cells from blood. This chain uses TRBV9 with TRBJ2-5; 7 nucleotides agree with TRBD2. The clonotype was recovered from a woman aged 18-35 years in good health. The CDR3 sequence: CASSGAGTTTLQTQYF. The CDR3 DNA reads TGTGCCAGCAGCGGCGCCGGGACTACGACTCTCCAGACCCAGTACTTC. Looking up the rest from reference TRBV9 and TRBJ2-5 gives the full variable domain: DSGVTQTPKHLITATGQRVTLRCSPRSGDLSVYWYQQSLDQGLQFLIQYYNGEERAKGNILERFSAQQFPDLHSELNLSSLELGDSALYFCASSGAGTTTLQTQYFGPGTRLLVL.